This passage covers 9 T cell receptor beta chains from one sample sequenced in a study of OX40 agonist ivuxolimab in advanced cancers. This table comes from immunoSEQ multiplex PCR, and its TCRdb copy is limited to in-frame clones, with some not included. The sample records around 100,000 clones, 75% to 90% being singletons. The sample here was CD4+ or CD8+ T cells sorted from blood, taken in a trial of the OX40 agonist ivuxolimab. These receptors were taken from an adult with an advanced solid tumor such as melanoma, head and neck, liver or kidney cancer.

The chain employs TRBV11-2 and TRBJ1-2; D is unclear. The CDR3 spans 14 residues. The germline gives CDR1 SGHAT, CDR2 FQNNGV. V lost 3 bases and J lost 4, with 12 bases in between. CDR3 amino acids: CASSLAEYGYGYTF. In DNA form, the CDR3 reads TGTGCCAGCAGCTTGGCCGAGTATGGCTATGGCTACACCTTC.

This sequence joins TRBV25-1 and TRBJ2-7, with D maybe TRBD1 (5 bases). The CDR3 has 17 amino acids. V shed 4 bases and J shed 2 bases, with 21 bases lying between them. CDR1 is MGHDK, CDR2 SYGVNS, per germline. The CDR3 protein is CASSGPIQGLVTYEQYF. The DNA of the CDR3 is TGTGCCAGCAGTGGCCCTATCCAGGGTCTGGTCACCTACGAGCAGTACTTC.

The genes are TRBV4-1 and TRBJ2-5; D call uncertain. CDR3 size: 16 residues. From germline, CDR1 is MGHRA and CDR2 YSYEKL. The V gene lost 2 bases and the J gene lost 1 base, with 14 bases spanning the gap. The CDR3 DNA follows: TGCGCCAGCAGCCAACCCGGCGAGAGGCCCCAAGAGACCCAGTACTTC. It yields the protein CASSQPGERPQETQYF.

The chain recombines TRBV5-1 with TRBJ2-1; 14 bases agree with TRBD2. V lost 4 bases to trimming and J lost 2 bases; unmatched junction nucleotides: 2. The length of the CDR3 is 16 residues. Germline loops: CDR1 SGHRS, CDR2 YFSETQ. This CDR3 reads CASSATSGRAYNEQFF. CDR3 nucleotides: TGCGCCAGCAGCGCGACTAGCGGGAGGGCCTACAATGAGCAGTTCTTC.

V is TRBV7-2 and J is TRBJ2-3; D gene unclear. Trimming cost V 0 bases and J 12 bases, with 10 bases left between them. There are 12 residues in the CDR3. The germline CDR1 and CDR2 sequences are SGHTA and FQGNSA. DNA of the CDR3: TGTGCCAGCAGCTTAGCCCTAGTTCCACAGTATTTT. Its protein is CASSLALVPQYF.

The chain carries TRBV27 and TRBJ2-3, with 15 bases aligning to TRBD2. From germline, CDR1 is MNHEY and CDR2 SMNVEV (reference sequence). The CDR3 totals 16 residues. V lost 7 bases, J lost 5 bases, and 7 bases stayed unmatched. This chain's CDR3 is CASTRTSGRALDTQYF. DNA for the CDR3: TGTGCCAGCACCAGGACTAGCGGGAGGGCCCTAGATACGCAGTATTTT.

This chain joins TRBV5-1 and TRBJ2-5; 7 bases map to TRBD2. The germline CDR1 and CDR2 sequences are SGHRS and YFSETQ. The length of the CDR3 is 14 residues. The V gene end was trimmed by 5 bases and the J gene end by 2 bases; junction bases not matched to a gene: 6. CDR3 in DNA: TGCGCCAGCAGTCCCGGCGGGGGACAAGAGACCCAGTACTTC. Protein: CASSPGGGQETQYF.

The gene calls are TRBV7-9 and TRBJ2-1, with 12 bases matching TRBD2. The CDR3 is made up of 17 amino acids. J lost 8 bases, V lost 4 bases, and 12 bases had no gene match. Germline V gene sequence: CDR1 SEHNR, CDR2 FQNEAQ (reference sequence). As DNA, the CDR3 is TGTGCCAGCAGCTCCACATCGACTAGCGGGAGTAGGGATGAGCAGTTCTTC. It yields the protein CASSSTSTSGSRDEQFF.

This chain links TRBV28 with TRBJ2-3; TRBD2 agrees at 10 bases. Losses at the gene ends were 5 bases for V and 5 bases for J; bases not matched to a gene: 4. CDR3 length: 14 amino acids. The germline gives CDR1 MDHEN, CDR2 SYDVKM. For the CDR3, the DNA is TGTGCCAGCAGTAGCCTAGCGGGAGTAGATACGCAGTATTTT. As protein: CASSSLAGVDTQYF. Full variable domain (rest looked up from reference TRBV28 and TRBJ2-3): DVKVTQSSRYLVKRTGEKVFLECVQDMDHENMFWYRQDPGLGLRLIYFSYDVKMKEKGDIPEGYSVSREKKERFSLILESASTNQTSMYLCASSSLAGVDTQYFGPGTRLTVL.